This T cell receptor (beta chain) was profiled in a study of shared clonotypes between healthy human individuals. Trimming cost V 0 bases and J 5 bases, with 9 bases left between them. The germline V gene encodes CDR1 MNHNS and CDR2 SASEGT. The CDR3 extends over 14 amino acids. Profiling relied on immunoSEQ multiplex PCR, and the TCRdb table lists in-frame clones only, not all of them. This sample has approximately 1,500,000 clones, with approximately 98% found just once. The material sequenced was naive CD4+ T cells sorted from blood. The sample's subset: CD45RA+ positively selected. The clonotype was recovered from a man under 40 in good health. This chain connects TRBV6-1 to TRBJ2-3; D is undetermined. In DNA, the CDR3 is TGTGCCAGCAGTGAAGCAGGGCGTGGAGATACGCAGTATTTT. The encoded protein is CASSEAGRGDTQYF.